The rows below give T cell receptor beta chains drawn from one sample of a study of cytomegalovirus exposure and HLA in healthy donors. Sequenced by immunoSEQ multiplex PCR; TCRdb stores in-frame clones only, minus some. The sample carries around 99,000 clones, approximately 74% recorded once. Sequencing input: PBMCs. These receptors were taken from a woman in her 40s in good health and CMV-seropositive. The conserved cysteine and the conserved F or W are not part of the CDR3 here. Each record gives: V gene, J gene, clone size, CDR3 protein. Clone size is stated in some rows and not others, as once, few, many or a class when expanded.

v_call: TRBV4-1; j_call: TRBJ2-3; clone_size: -; cdr3_aa: ASRGTGGTDTQY
v_call: TRBV6-5; j_call: TRBJ1-2; clone_size: -; cdr3_aa: ASSHQGTGLYGYT
v_call: TRBV7-3; j_call: TRBJ2-1; clone_size: -; cdr3_aa: ASSIGGLAGGHNEQF
v_call: TRBV5-1; j_call: TRBJ1-6; clone_size: -; cdr3_aa: ASSSDRTPLH
v_call: TRBV2; j_call: TRBJ1-2; clone_size: -; cdr3_aa: ASSEYSLTHYGYT
v_call: TRBV29-1; j_call: TRBJ2-1; clone_size: once; cdr3_aa: SVEGSGGDEQF
v_call: TRBV27; j_call: TRBJ1-2; clone_size: -; cdr3_aa: ASSLSIRTGLGYT
v_call: TRBV30; j_call: TRBJ2-5; clone_size: -; cdr3_aa: AWTGWGVGQETQY
v_call: TRBV5-4; j_call: TRBJ2-2; clone_size: -; cdr3_aa: ASSSGTGGKTGELF
v_call: TRBV5-1; j_call: TRBJ2-1; clone_size: once; cdr3_aa: ASSLGTSGNEQF
v_call: TRBV2; j_call: TRBJ2-5; clone_size: -; cdr3_aa: ASSEISGARAQY
v_call: TRBV11-2; j_call: TRBJ2-1; clone_size: few; cdr3_aa: ASSLAGVNEQF
v_call: TRBV19; j_call: TRBJ1-2; clone_size: -; cdr3_aa: ASSTNRALYGYT
v_call: TRBV7-7; j_call: TRBJ2-3; clone_size: -; cdr3_aa: ASSPTGFSTDTQY
v_call: TRBV10-3; j_call: TRBJ2-7; clone_size: -; cdr3_aa: AISEQGLAGYEQY
v_call: TRBV9; j_call: TRBJ2-6; clone_size: -; cdr3_aa: ASSGDISGANVLT
v_call: TRBV7-3; j_call: TRBJ2-1; clone_size: -; cdr3_aa: ASSLLGGGLF
v_call: TRBV6-5; j_call: TRBJ2-5; clone_size: -; cdr3_aa: ASTPRPRETQY
v_call: TRBV5-6; j_call: TRBJ1-5; clone_size: few; cdr3_aa: ASSLGGYQPQH
v_call: TRBV11-3; j_call: TRBJ1-3; clone_size: -; cdr3_aa: ATFHPTGTPSGNTIY
v_call: TRBV9; j_call: TRBJ2-3; clone_size: -; cdr3_aa: ASSVLAGGDTDTQY